The clone carrying this TCR beta chain was counted between two and nine times. Its matching antigen is unknown. Overall study results and limits: The larger-cohort validation was restricted to a single TCR beta V-J rearrangement rather than whole repertoires. Tumor memory CD4+ T cell TCR gene usage clustered with blood and lymph node memory CD4+ cells and lymph node naive CD4+ cells.

Treg sorting used a CD4+CD25+CD127-/low gate. Semi-nested PCR with Nested Universal Primer A followed constant-region reverse priming of full-length variable regions. TCRdb used MiXCR to reprocess the 5' RACE reads, holding one entry per CDR3 protein. The sample lists about 55,000 distinct CDR3 sequences, less than 25% occurring once. V lost 1 base and J 4 bases, leaving 13 bases between the germline ends. In germline, CDR1 is SGHTA, CDR2 FQGNSA. The CDR3 contains 15 residues. The receptor comes from a female donor with breast cancer. The V gene is TRBV7-2, the J gene TRBJ1-2; possible D gene TRBD1, 6 bases. The sequenced material came from tumor-infiltrating Tregs sorted from the breast tumor. The CDR3 spells CASSLDKGGSYGYTF. CDR3 sequence (DNA): TGTGCCAGCAGCTTAGATAAGGGGGGGAGCTATGGCTACACCTTC.